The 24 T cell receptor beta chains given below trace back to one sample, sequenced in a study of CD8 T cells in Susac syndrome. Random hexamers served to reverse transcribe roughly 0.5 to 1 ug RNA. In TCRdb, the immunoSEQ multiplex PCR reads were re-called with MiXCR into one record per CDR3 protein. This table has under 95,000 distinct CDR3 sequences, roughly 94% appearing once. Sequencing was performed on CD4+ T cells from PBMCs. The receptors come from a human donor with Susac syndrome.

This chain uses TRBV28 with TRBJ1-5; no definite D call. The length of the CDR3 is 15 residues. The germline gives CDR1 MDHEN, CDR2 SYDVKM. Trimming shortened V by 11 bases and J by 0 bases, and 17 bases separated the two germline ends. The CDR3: CASRGSGLSNQPQHF. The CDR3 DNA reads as TGTGCCTCGAGAGGGTCAGGACTTAGCAATCAGCCCCAGCATTTT. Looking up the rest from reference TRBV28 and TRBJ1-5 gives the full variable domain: DVKVTQSSRYLVKRTGEKVFLECVQDMDHENMFWYRQDPGLGLRLIYFSYDVKMKEKGDIPEGYSVSREKKERFSLILESASTNQTSMYLCASRGSGLSNQPQHFGDGTRLSIL.

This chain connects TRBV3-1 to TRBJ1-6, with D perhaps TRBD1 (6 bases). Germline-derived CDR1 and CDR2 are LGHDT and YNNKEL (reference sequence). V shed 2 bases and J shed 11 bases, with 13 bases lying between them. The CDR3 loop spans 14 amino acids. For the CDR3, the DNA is TGTGCCAGCAGCCAATATCAGGGGACGGCACCCCTCCACTTT. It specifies CASSQYQGTAPLHF.

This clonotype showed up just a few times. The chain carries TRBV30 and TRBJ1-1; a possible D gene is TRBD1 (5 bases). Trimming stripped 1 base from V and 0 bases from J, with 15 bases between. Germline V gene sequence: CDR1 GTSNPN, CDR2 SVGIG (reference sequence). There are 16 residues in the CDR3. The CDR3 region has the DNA TGTGCCTGGAGTGGTAAGCCAGGGACTATGAACACTGAAGCTTTCTTT. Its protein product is CAWSGKPGTMNTEAFF.

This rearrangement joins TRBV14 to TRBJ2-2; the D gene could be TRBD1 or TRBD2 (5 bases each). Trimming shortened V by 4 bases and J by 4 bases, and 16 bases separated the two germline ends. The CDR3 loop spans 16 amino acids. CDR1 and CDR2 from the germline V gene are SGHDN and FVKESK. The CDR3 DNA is TGTGCCAGCAGCCGAAGACTGGGGGTGTCCACCGGGGAGCTGTTTTTT. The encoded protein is CASSRRLGVSTGELFF. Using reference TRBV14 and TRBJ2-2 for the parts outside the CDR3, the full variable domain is EAGVTQFPSHSVIEKGQTVTLRCDPISGHDNLYWYRRVMGKEIKFLLHFVKESKQDESGMPNNRFLAERTGGTYSTLKVQPAELEDSGVYFCASSRRLGVSTGELFFGEGSRLTVL.

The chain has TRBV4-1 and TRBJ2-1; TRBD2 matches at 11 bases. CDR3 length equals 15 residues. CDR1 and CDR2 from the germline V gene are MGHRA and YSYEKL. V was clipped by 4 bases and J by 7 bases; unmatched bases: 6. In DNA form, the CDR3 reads TGCGCCAGCAGCCTAGCGGGGGGGCCTGAGAATGAGCAGTTCTTC. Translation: CASSLAGGPENEQFF.

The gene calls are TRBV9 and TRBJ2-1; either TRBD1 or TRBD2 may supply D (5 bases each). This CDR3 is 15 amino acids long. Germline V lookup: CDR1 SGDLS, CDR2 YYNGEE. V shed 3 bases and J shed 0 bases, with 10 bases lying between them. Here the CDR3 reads CASSGDGSSYNEQFF. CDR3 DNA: TGTGCCAGCAGCGGGGACGGTAGCTCCTACAATGAGCAGTTCTTC. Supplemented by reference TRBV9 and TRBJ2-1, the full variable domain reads DSGVTQTPKHLITATGQRVTLRCSPRSGDLSVYWYQQSLDQGLQFLIQYYNGEERAKGNILERFSAQQFPDLHSELNLSSLELGDSALYFCASSGDGSSYNEQFFGPGTRLTVL.

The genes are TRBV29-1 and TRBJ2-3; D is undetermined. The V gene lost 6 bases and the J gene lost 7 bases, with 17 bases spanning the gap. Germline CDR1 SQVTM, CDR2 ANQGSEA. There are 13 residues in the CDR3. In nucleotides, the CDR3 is TGCAGCGTCGAACCGCAGTTTTTATATACGCAGTATTTT. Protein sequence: CSVEPQFLYTQYF.

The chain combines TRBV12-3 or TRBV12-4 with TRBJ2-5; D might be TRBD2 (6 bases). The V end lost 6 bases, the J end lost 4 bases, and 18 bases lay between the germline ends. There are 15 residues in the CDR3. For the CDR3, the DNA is TGTGCCAGCAGCATACGACTAGAAGGCTTAGAGACCCAGTACTTC. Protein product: CASSIRLEGLETQYF.

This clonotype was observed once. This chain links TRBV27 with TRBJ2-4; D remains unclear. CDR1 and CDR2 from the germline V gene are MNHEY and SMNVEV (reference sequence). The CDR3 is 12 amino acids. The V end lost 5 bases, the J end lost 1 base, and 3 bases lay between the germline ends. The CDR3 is CASSPAKNIQYF. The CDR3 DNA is TGTGCCAGCAGTCCTGCCAAAAACATTCAGTACTTC.

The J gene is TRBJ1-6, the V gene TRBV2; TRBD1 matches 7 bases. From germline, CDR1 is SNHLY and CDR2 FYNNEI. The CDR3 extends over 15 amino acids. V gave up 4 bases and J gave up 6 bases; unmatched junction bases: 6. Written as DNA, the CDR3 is TGTGCCAGCAGTGTAGCCGGGACAGCTAATTCACCCCTCCACTTT. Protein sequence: CASSVAGTANSPLHF.

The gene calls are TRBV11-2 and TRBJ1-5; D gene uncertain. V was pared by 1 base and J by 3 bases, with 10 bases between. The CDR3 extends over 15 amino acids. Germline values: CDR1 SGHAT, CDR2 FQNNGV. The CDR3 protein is CASSLGLGSNQPQHF. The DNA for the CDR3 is TGTGCCAGCAGCTTAGGATTAGGGTCCAATCAGCCCCAGCATTTT. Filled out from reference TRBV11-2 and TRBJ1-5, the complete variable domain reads EAGVAQSPRYKIIEKRQSVAFWCNPISGHATLYWYQQILGQGPKLLIQFQNNGVVDDSQLPKDRFSAERLKGVDSTLKIQPAKLEDSAVYLCASSLGLGSNQPQHFGDGTRLSIL.

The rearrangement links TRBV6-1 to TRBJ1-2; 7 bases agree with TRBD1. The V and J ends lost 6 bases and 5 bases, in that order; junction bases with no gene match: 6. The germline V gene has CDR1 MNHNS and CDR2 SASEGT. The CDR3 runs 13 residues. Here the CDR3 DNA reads TGTGCCAGCAGAACAGGGGTGTGGTATGGCTACACCTTC. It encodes CASRTGVWYGYTF.

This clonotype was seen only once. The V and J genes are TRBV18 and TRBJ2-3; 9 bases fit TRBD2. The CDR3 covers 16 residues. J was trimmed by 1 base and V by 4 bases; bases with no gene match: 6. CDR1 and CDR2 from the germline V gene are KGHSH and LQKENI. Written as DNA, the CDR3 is TGTGCCAGCTCACTCCGCGGGGGGGGGCGCACAGATACGCAGTATTTT. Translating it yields CASSLRGGGRTDTQYF.

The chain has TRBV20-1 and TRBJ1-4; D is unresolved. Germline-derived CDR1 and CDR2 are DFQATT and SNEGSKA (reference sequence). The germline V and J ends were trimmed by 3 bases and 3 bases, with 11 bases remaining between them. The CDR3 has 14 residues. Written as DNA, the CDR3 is TGCAGTGCTAGTGGGGATACAGCTAATGAAAAACTGTTTTTT. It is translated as CSASGDTANEKLFF.

The CDR3 loop reads CASSQGLLTSGGNNEQFF. CDR3 in DNA: TGCGCCAGCAGCCAAGGGCTACTGACTAGCGGGGGGAACAATGAGCAGTTCTTC. The genes are TRBV4-1 and TRBJ2-1; 13 bases align to TRBD2. The CDR3 totals 18 residues. The germline CDR1 and CDR2 sequences are MGHRA and YSYEKL. Unmatched junction bases numbered 8, after V lost 1 base and J lost 5 bases.

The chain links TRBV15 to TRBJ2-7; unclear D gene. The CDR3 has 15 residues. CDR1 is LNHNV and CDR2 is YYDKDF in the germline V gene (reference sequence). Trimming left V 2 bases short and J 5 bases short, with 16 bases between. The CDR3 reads CATSRKAVSTHEQYF. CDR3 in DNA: TGTGCCACCAGCAGAAAGGCCGTTTCCACCCACGAGCAGTACTTC.

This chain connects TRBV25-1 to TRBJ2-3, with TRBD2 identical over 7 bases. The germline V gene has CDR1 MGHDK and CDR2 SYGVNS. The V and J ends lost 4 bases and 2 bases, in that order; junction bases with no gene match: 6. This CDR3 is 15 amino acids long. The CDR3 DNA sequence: TGTGCCAGCAGTGCTGAGGGGAGGGACACAGATACGCAGTATTTT. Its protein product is CASSAEGRDTDTQYF.

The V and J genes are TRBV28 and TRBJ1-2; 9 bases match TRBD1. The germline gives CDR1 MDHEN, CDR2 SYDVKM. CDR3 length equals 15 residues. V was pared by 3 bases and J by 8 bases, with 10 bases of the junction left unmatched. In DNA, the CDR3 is TGTGCCAGCAGTTTCCATACAGGGGGCGCGAGGGGCTACACCTTC. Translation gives CASSFHTGGARGYTF.

This CDR3 is CASSHSGQGDQPQHF. In DNA, the CDR3 is TGTGCCAGCAGCCACTCGGGACAGGGCGACCAGCCCCAGCATTTT. The rearrangement links TRBV3-1 to TRBJ1-5; 9 nucleotides align to TRBD1. The CDR3 has 15 amino acids. V lost 3 bases, J lost 7 bases, and 7 bases stayed unmatched. From germline, CDR1 is LGHDT and CDR2 YNNKEL (reference sequence).

CDR3 amino acids: CSAKRTGPANTGELFF. The CDR3 DNA reads TGCAGTGCTAAGAGGACAGGTCCCGCGAACACCGGGGAGCTGTTTTTT. This chain links TRBV20-1 with TRBJ2-2; 7 bases are a match to TRBD1. In germline, CDR1 is DFQATT, CDR2 SNEGSKA (reference sequence). The CDR3 sequence is 16 residues long. Trimming cost V 4 bases and J 0 bases; bases outside gene matches: 8.

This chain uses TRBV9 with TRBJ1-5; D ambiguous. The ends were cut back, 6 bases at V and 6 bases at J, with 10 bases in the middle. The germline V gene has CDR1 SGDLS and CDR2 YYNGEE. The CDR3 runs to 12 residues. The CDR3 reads CASIPRRQPQHF. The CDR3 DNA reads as TGTGCCAGCATTCCCAGACGTCAGCCCCAGCATTTT.

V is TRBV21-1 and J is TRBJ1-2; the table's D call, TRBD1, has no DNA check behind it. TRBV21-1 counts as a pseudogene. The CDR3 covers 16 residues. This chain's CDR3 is CASSIHPRDREGGYTF. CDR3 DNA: TGTGCCAGCAGCATCCACCCGCGGGACAGGGAGGGTGGCTACACCTTC.

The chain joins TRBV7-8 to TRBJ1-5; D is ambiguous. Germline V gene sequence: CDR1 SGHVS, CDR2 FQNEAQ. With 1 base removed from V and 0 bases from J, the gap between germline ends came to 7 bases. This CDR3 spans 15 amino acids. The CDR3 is CASSLDLGSNQPQHF. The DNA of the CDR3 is TGTGCCAGCAGCTTAGACCTGGGTAGCAATCAGCCCCAGCATTTT.

The CDR3 nucleotides read TGTGCCAGCAGCTCACCCACGTGGGGCCCCTTTGGCAATGAGCAGTTCTTC. Protein sequence: CASSSPTWGPFGNEQFF. This chain joins TRBV6-2 or TRBV6-3 and TRBJ2-1, with D maybe TRBD1 (5 bases). The V and J ends lost 6 bases and 6 bases respectively, with 24 bases between them. This CDR3 spans 17 amino acids. Germline loops: CDR1 MNHEY, CDR2 SVGEGT.